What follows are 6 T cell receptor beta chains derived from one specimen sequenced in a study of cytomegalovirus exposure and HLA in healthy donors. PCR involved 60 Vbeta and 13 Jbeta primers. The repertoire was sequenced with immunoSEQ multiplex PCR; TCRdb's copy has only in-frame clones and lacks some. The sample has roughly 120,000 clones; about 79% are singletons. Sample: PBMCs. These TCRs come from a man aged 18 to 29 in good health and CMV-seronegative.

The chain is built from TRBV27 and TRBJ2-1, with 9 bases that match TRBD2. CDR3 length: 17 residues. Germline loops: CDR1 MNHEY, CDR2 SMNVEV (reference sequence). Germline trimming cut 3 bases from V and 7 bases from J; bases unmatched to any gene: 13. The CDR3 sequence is CASSLGYLREGGNEQFF. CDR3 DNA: TGTGCCAGCAGTTTGGGGTACTTGCGGGAGGGGGGGAATGAGCAGTTCTTC.

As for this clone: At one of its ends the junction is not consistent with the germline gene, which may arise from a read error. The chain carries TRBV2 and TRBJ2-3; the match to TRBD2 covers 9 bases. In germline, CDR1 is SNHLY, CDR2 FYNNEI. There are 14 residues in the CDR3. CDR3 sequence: CASSDLAGTGTQYF. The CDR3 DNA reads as TGTGCCAGCAGTGATCTAGCGGGAACAGGTACGCAGTATTTT.

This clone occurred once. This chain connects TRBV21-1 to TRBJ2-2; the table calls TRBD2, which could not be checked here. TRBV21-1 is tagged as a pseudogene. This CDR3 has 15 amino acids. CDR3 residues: CASTASGSLPGELFF. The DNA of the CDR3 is TGTGCCAGCACAGCTAGCGGGAGTCTCCCCGGGGAGCTGTTTTTT.

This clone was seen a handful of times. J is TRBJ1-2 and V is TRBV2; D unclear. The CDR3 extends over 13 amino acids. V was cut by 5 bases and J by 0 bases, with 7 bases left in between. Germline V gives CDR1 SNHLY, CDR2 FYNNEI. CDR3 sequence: CASSPETNYGYTF. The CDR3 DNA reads TGTGCCAGCAGTCCGGAGACTAACTATGGCTACACCTTC.

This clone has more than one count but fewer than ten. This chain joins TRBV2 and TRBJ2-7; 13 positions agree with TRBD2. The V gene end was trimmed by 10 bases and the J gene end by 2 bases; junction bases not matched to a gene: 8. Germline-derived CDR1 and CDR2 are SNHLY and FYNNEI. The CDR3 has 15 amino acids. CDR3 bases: TGTGCCACCCCTAGGGGGACTAGCGGGACCTACGAGCAGTACTTC. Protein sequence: CATPRGTSGTYEQYF. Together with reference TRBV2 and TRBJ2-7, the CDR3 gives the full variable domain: EPEVTQTPSHQVTQMGQEVILRCVPISNHLYFYWYRQILGQKVEFLVSFYNNEISEKSEIFDDQFSVERPDGSNFTLKIRSTKLEDSAMYFCATPRGTSGTYEQYFGPGTRLTVT.

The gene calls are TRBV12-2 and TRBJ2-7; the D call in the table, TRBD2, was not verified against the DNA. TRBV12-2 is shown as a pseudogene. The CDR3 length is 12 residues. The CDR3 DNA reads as TGTGCAAGTCGCCCAGCGGCGGGAGACAAGAACGTC. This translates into CASRPAAGDKNV.